This is a list of T cell receptor beta chains from one sample in a study of cytomegalovirus exposure and HLA in healthy donors. Here immunoSEQ multiplex PCR was the method, and the copy in TCRdb shows in-frame clones only, minus some. The sample yields about 120,000 clones, more than 60% seen once. Sequencing was carried out using PBMCs. These receptor sequences come from a woman aged 35 to 49 in good health and CMV-seropositive. Both conserved end residues are part of each CDR3. A D gene is named only where the DNA matches it firmly. A clone size is listed for some rows: how often the clone was seen (once, few, many), or a class if it is expanded.

size	V	J	D	DNA	CDR3
NA	TRBV27	TRBJ1-1	NA	TGTGCCAGCAGTTTTGTACAGAACACTGAAGCTTTCTTT	CASSFVQNTEAFF
few	TRBV6-1	TRBJ2-3	TRBD2	TGTGCCAGCAGGGTCGGACTAGCGGGCACAGATACGCAGTATTTT	CASRVGLAGTDTQYF
NA	TRBV7-3	TRBJ1-1	NA	TGTGCCAGCAGCCCCGGGGGGGGAAGATTTAACACTGAAGCTTTCTTT	CASSPGGGRFNTEAFF
NA	TRBV19	TRBJ2-7	NA	TGTGCCAGTAGTATTTATGACGGGTCCTACGAGCAGTACTTC	CASSIYDGSYEQYF
NA	TRBV28	TRBJ2-7	NA	TGTGCCAGCAGCACACAGGGATTTTCCGACGAGCAGTACTTC	CASSTQGFSDEQYF
NA	TRBV2	TRBJ1-1	NA	TGTGCCAGCAGTGAAAGAATGGGGGGGACTGAAGCTTTCTTT	CASSERMGGTEAFF
NA	TRBV6-5	TRBJ1-2	TRBD1	TGTGCCAGCAGTTACCGTCAGGGGGCTGGCTATGGCTACACCTTC	CASSYRQGAGYGYTF
NA	TRBV11-2	TRBJ2-7	NA	TGTGCCAGCAGCTTAGAAGCAGGGGTTTACGAGCAGTACTTC	CASSLEAGVYEQYF
NA	TRBV19	TRBJ1-5	TRBD1	TGTGCCAGTAGGTGGACAGGGCAAAGCAATCAGCCCCAGCATTTT	CASRWTGQSNQPQHF
NA	TRBV28	TRBJ1-2	TRBD1	TGTGCCAGCAGTTTAGGGGGACAGGGTTTTGGCTACACCTTC	CASSLGGQGFGYTF
once	TRBV19	TRBJ1-2	NA	TGTGCCAGTACCCCCCTTGGACAGCCTTATGGCTACACCTTC	CASTPLGQPYGYTF
NA	TRBV5-1	TRBJ2-2	TRBD1	TGCGCCAGTACCGGGACAGGAGGGAACACCGGGGAGCTGTTTTTT	CASTGTGGNTGELFF
NA	TRBV18	TRBJ2-1	TRBD2	TGTGCCAGCTCACCCCCTTCTAGCGGGACCTACAATGAGCAGTTCTTC	CASSPPSSGTYNEQFF
NA	TRBV12-5	TRBJ2-1	TRBD1	TGTGCTAGTGGTTTGGTAAATTTCGGGACAGGGGGGAATGAGCAGTTCTTC	CASGLVNFGTGGNEQFF
NA	TRBV19	TRBJ1-1	TRBD1	TGTGCCAGTAGTCGTCACAGGGGTTCGACTTTCTTT	CASSRHRGSTFF
NA	TRBV28	TRBJ2-6	NA	TGTGCCAGCAGTTTAGGGGCTCCTGGGGCCAACGTCCTGACTTTC	CASSLGAPGANVLTF
NA	TRBV29-1	TRBJ2-7	TRBD1	TGCAGCGTTGAACGGACAGGGGGCGGGGAGCAGTACTTC	CSVERTGGGEQYF
NA	TRBV25-1	TRBJ1-2	NA	TGTGCCAGCAATACAGGGAAGATTGGCTACACCTTC	CASNTGKIGYTF
NA	TRBV6-5	TRBJ2-3	NA	TGTGCCAGCAGTTACGCAGCGGTCACAGATACGCAGTATTTT	CASSYAAVTDTQYF
NA	TRBV15	TRBJ2-2	TRBD2	TGTGCCACCAGCAGGACTAGCGGGAGCCCGGGCACCGGGGAGCTGTTTTTT	CATSRTSGSPGTGELFF
NA	TRBV5-1	TRBJ2-1	NA	TGCGCCAGCAGCTTAGTCCGCGAGGGCTTGTTCTTC	CASSLVREGLFF
NA	TRBV7-3	TRBJ2-1	TRBD2	TGTGCCAGCAGCTTGGCGTCTAGCGGGTTTAATGAGCAGTTCTTC	CASSLASSGFNEQFF
NA	TRBV6-1	TRBJ2-7	TRBD1	TGTGCCAGCACGCGACAGGGGAACTACGAGCAGTACTTC	CASTRQGNYEQYF
NA	TRBV6-5	TRBJ1-3	TRBD1	TGTGCCAGCAGTTCCGGGACAGGGACCGTCACCATATATTTT	CASSSGTGTVTIYF
NA	TRBV28	TRBJ2-4	TRBD1	TGTGCCAGCAGGGAGCCGGGACAGGGGGCCCAAAACATTCAGTACTTC	CASREPGQGAQNIQYF
few	TRBV2	TRBJ1-4	NA	TGTGCCAGCAGGGACACCTCAACTAATGAAAAACTGTTTTTT	CASRDTSTNEKLFF
few	TRBV12-5	TRBJ1-1	NA	TGTGCTAGTGGTCTAACACTGGAGGGTGAAGCTTTCTTT	CASGLTLEGEAFF
NA	TRBV7-9	TRBJ2-3	TRBD2	TGTGCCAGCAGCTTGTGGCGGGGGGGCGACGATACGCAGTATTTT	CASSLWRGGDDTQYF
NA	TRBV6-6	TRBJ1-3	NA	TGTGCCAGCAGTTACTCGGCAGGGTCGGGAAACACCATATATTTT	CASSYSAGSGNTIYF
NA	TRBV5-1	TRBJ2-2	NA	TGCGCCAGCAGCTTGGGGGCAGGGGACACCGGGGAGCTGTTTTTT	CASSLGAGDTGELFF
NA	TRBV18	TRBJ2-3	TRBD2	TGTGCCAGCTCACCACCCTGGGCGGGAGATGGAACAGATACGCAGTATTTT	CASSPPWAGDGTDTQYF
few	TRBV2	TRBJ2-7	TRBD2	TGTGCCAGCAGGCTAGCGGGAGGGGCTGCCTACGAGCAGTACTTC	CASRLAGGAAYEQYF
NA	TRBV7-3	TRBJ2-7	NA	TGTGCCAGCAGCGTTAACCAGGGTGGCGAGCAGTACTTC	CASSVNQGGEQYF
once	TRBV6-5	TRBJ2-6	NA	TGTGCCACGGGTCAGCCTGACTCTGGGGCCAACGTCCTGACTTTC	CATGQPDSGANVLTF
NA	TRBV6-5	TRBJ1-1	TRBD1	TGTGCCAGCAGTTACTCCCAGGGGGGTCACACTGAAGCTTTCTTT	CASSYSQGGHTEAFF
once	TRBV5-1	TRBJ2-3	TRBD2	TGCGCCAGCAGCTTGCTAGCGGGCAGCACAGATACGCAGTATTTT	CASSLLAGSTDTQYF
NA	TRBV30	TRBJ1-2	NA	TGTGCCTGGAGTGTAGAACGGTATGGCTACACCTTC	CAWSVERYGYTF
NA	TRBV15	TRBJ1-5	NA	TGTGCCACCAGCAGAGATCAGGAGGGAGGTTTCGGCAATCAGCCCCAGCATTTT	CATSRDQEGGFGNQPQHF
few	TRBV25-1	TRBJ1-2	TRBD1	TGTGCCAGCAGTGAGGGACAGGGCATTCTACGGGGCTACACCTTC	CASSEGQGILRGYTF
NA	TRBV23-1	TRBJ2-1	TRBD1	TGCGCCAGCAGTCAACCCCGGGACAGGGAATCAGATGAGCAGTTCTTC	CASSQPRDRESDEQFF
NA	TRBV2	TRBJ2-7	TRBD1	TGTGCCAGCAGTGGACAGGGTTCGGAGTACGAGCAGTACTTC	CASSGQGSEYEQYF
NA	TRBV5-1	TRBJ2-1	NA	TGCGCCAGCAGCCTTGGAGGGGACAATGAGCAGTTCTTC	CASSLGGDNEQFF
NA	TRBV7-6	TRBJ1-1	NA	TGTGCCAGCAGCTTAGCGCGGCACACTGAAGCTTTCTTT	CASSLARHTEAFF
few	TRBV2	TRBJ2-7	NA	TGTGCCAGCAGTGCGTCACTACCACCCGCCTACGAGCAGTACTTC	CASSASLPPAYEQYF
few	TRBV11-2	TRBJ1-3	NA	TGTGCCAGCAGCTTATGGGGGGAGGACACCATATATTTT	CASSLWGEDTIYF
NA	TRBV5-4	TRBJ2-2	TRBD2	TGTGCCAGCAGCTTGGGAGGCTCCGGGGGGGTAAAAACCGGGGAGCTGTTTTTT	CASSLGGSGGVKTGELFF
NA	TRBV5-1	TRBJ2-7	NA	TGCGCCAGCAGCTTTAACAGGGACGAGCAGTACTTC	CASSFNRDEQYF
NA	TRBV7-9	TRBJ2-1	TRBD1	TGTTCCAGCAGCTTAGAAGGGACAGGGAATTTCTTC	CSSSLEGTGNFF
NA	TRBV5-1	TRBJ1-1	TRBD1	TGCGCCAGCAGCTTCTCAGGGGGCACTGAAGCTTTCTTT	CASSFSGGTEAFF
once	TRBV12-5	TRBJ2-1	TRBD1	TGTGCTAGTGGTTTGGGGACAGGGGCTTACAATGAGCAGTTCTTC	CASGLGTGAYNEQFF
few	TRBV6-5	TRBJ2-5	TRBD2	TGTGCCAGCAGTTACTCCGGGACTAGCGGCCAAGAGACCCAGTACTTC	CASSYSGTSGQETQYF
NA	TRBV19	TRBJ2-7	TRBD1	TGTGCCAGTAGCAGGCAGGGGGTGGAATACGAGCAGTACTTC	CASSRQGVEYEQYF
NA	TRBV5-4	TRBJ2-7	TRBD2	TGTGCCAGCAGCTCGGCTAGCGGGAGCTACGAGCAGTACTTC	CASSSASGSYEQYF
NA	TRBV11-3	TRBJ2-1	TRBD1	TGTGCCAGCAGCTTACAGGGGGACAATGAGCAGTTCTTC	CASSLQGDNEQFF
NA	TRBV7-9	TRBJ1-1	NA	TGTGCCAGCAGCAGCCCAAACACTGAAGCTTTCTTT	CASSSPNTEAFF
NA	TRBV30	TRBJ1-2	NA	TGTGCCTGGAGCGCGACAGTCGGGGGCTACACCTTC	CAWSATVGGYTF
NA	TRBV19	TRBJ2-7	TRBD1	TGTGCCAGTAGCGGGACAGGACTACGCGAGCAGTACTTC	CASSGTGLREQYF
NA	TRBV18	TRBJ2-7	TRBD1	TGTGCCAGCTCACCGCGTGAGACAGGGGGCAGAGACGAGCAGTACTTC	CASSPRETGGRDEQYF
NA	TRBV19	TRBJ1-2	TRBD1	TGTGCCAGTAGTATAGAAGAGGGGGCCGCTGGCTACACCTTC	CASSIEEGAAGYTF